What follows are 10 T cell receptor beta chains derived from one specimen sequenced in a study of blood T cell repertoires in COVID-19. TCRdb's table, derived via immunoSEQ multiplex PCR, lists solely in-frame clones and lacks some. This table has hundreds of thousands of clones, roughly 90% appearing once. Input material: peripheral blood. The receptors come from a woman aged 25 to 45 with active or convalescent COVID-19.

This clone showed up just once. V usage is TRBV18 and J usage is TRBJ2-2; TRBD1 agrees at 8 bases. V lost 0 bases, J lost 0 bases, and 0 bases stayed unmatched. The germline CDR1 and CDR2 sequences are KGHSH and LQKENI. The CDR3 has 16 residues. CDR3 nucleotides: TGTGCCAGCTCACCACCGGACAGGGCGAACACCGGGGAGCTGTTTTTT. This codes for CASSPPDRANTGELFF.

This chain uses TRBV5-4 with TRBJ1-2; TRBD1 agrees at 8 bases. The CDR3 has 14 amino acids. Germline V gives CDR1 SGHNT, CDR2 YYREEE (reference sequence). V lost 4 bases and J lost 3; bases outside the gene matches: 5. As DNA, the CDR3 is TGTGCCAGCAGCCCCGGGACAGGATACTATGGCTACACCTTC. This sequence encodes CASSPGTGYYGYTF.

This chain uses TRBV5-6 with TRBJ2-1; 7 bases align to TRBD2. There are 15 residues in the CDR3. Trimming at V came to 4 bases and at J to 8 bases, leaving 12 bases not matched to a gene. Germline values: CDR1 SGHDT, CDR2 YYEEEE. The CDR3 DNA reads as TGTGCCAGCAGCCTACTAGCGCCGACTGGTTATGAGCAGTTCTTC. This encodes CASSLLAPTGYEQFF.

The J gene is TRBJ2-7, the V gene TRBV12-3 or TRBV12-4, with D hard to call. Trimming cost V 4 bases and J 3 bases, with 10 bases left between them. This CDR3 spans 13 amino acids. The CDR3 DNA follows: TGTGCCAGCAGTTCTCCAGAACACTACGAGCAGTACTTC. Encoded protein: CASSSPEHYEQYF.

This chain joins TRBV6-5 and TRBJ1-1; tentatively, D is TRBD1 (5 bases). Germline V gene sequence: CDR1 MNHEY, CDR2 SVGAGI. The ends were cut back, 3 bases at V and 0 bases at J, with 14 bases in the middle. The CDR3 is 16 amino acids. As DNA, the CDR3 is TGTGCCAGCAGTTATTCCACAGGCGTCATGAACACTGAAGCTTTCTTT. Translating it yields CASSYSTGVMNTEAFF.

The J gene is TRBJ1-2, the V gene TRBV15; D is uncertain. This CDR3 is built from 16 residues. Germline V gene sequence: CDR1 LNHNV, CDR2 YYDKDF (reference sequence). The V end lost 0 bases, the J end lost 0 bases, and 11 bases lay between the germline ends. CDR3 in amino acids: CATSREFTDANYGYTF. The CDR3, as DNA: TGTGCCACCAGCAGAGAGTTTACAGACGCTAACTATGGCTACACCTTC.

The V call is TRBV2, the J call TRBJ1-2, with TRBD1 identical over 7 bases. V gave up 2 bases and J gave up 5 bases; unmatched junction bases: 2. The CDR3 is 13 residues long. Germline CDR1 is SNHLY and CDR2 is FYNNEI. The CDR3 DNA reads as TGTGCCAGCAGTGAAACAGGGGTATATGGCTACACCTTC. This translates into CASSETGVYGYTF.

V usage is TRBV6-6 and J usage is TRBJ2-3, with D uncertain. This CDR3 contains 15 residues. V dropped 6 bases and J dropped 5 bases, with 18 bases sitting between them. Germline V gene lookup returns CDR1 MNHNY and CDR2 SVGAGI (reference sequence). The CDR3 DNA reads TGTGCCAGCAGCTCAACCACGATCACGGGAGATACGCAGTATTTT. Its protein is CASSSTTITGDTQYF.

The V gene is TRBV7-9, the J gene TRBJ1-1; D unresolved. The CDR3 is 15 residues long. The germline V gene encodes CDR1 SEHNR and CDR2 FQNEAQ (reference sequence). Trimming pared 1 base from V and 1 base from J, leaving 10 bases between. DNA of the CDR3: TGTGCCAGCAGCTTAGTCGGGGAATCGAACACTGAAGCTTTCTTT. Its protein is CASSLVGESNTEAFF.

V and J are TRBV6-5 and TRBJ2-2; no reliable D call. V was pared by 2 bases and J by 4 bases, with 8 bases between. This CDR3 spans 14 amino acids. The germline gives CDR1 MNHEY, CDR2 SVGAGI. The CDR3 DNA sequence: TGTGCCAGCAGTTACGTAGCAGCCACCGGGGAGCTGTTTTTT. It is translated as CASSYVAATGELFF.